Below, 2 T cell receptor beta chains from the same sample are listed, as sequenced in a study of cytomegalovirus exposure and HLA in healthy donors. The PCR contained 60 Vbeta and 13 Jbeta primers. This table comes from immunoSEQ multiplex PCR, and its TCRdb copy is limited to in-frame clones, with some not included. The sample holds roughly 140,000 clones; about 86% are singletons and the top ten take under 4.5%. Sample: PBMCs. The receptors were sampled from a man aged 35-49 years in good health and CMV-seropositive.

The chain employs TRBV5-1 and TRBJ1-1, with D possibly being TRBD1 (6 bases). Germline CDR1 SGHRS, CDR2 YFSETQ. This CDR3 contains 14 residues. Trimming shortened V by 4 bases and J by 0 bases, and 10 bases separated the two germline ends. Here the CDR3 reads CASSVGQLNTEAFF. For the CDR3, the DNA is TGCGCCAGCAGCGTAGGACAGTTGAACACTGAAGCTTTCTTT.

This chain joins TRBV7-3 and TRBJ2-7; TRBD1 matches 8 bases. Germline assignment: CDR1 SGHTA and CDR2 FQGTGA. The CDR3 has 16 residues. J was trimmed by 4 bases and V by 2 bases; bases with no gene match: 10. The CDR3 DNA reads TGTGCCAGCAGCTTAGTAGCAGGGGGCGGAAAGTACGAGCAGTACTTC. This encodes CASSLVAGGGKYEQYF. Complete variable domain (other parts from reference TRBV7-3 and TRBJ2-7): GAGVSQTPSNKVTEKGKYVELRCDPISGHTALYWYRQSLGQGPEFLIYFQGTGAADDSGLPNDRFFAVRPEGSVSTLKIQRTERGDSAVYLCASSLVAGGGKYEQYFGPGTRLTVT.